These 24 T cell receptor beta chains share one sample of origin, sequenced in a study of CD8+CD57+ T cells in acquired aplastic anemia. It was patients with CD8+CD57+ cell expansion by flow cytometry who were chosen for sequencing. It was genomic DNA that served as the template for profiling TCR beta VDJ and CDR3. TCRdb processed the reads anew with MiXCR; each CDR3 protein has one entry. The sample carries about 160,000 distinct CDR3 sequences, around 43% recorded once. Material for sequencing was sorted CD4+, CD8+, or CD8+CD57+ T cells (not recorded which) from PBMCs. The receptor source for this set is a human donor with aplastic anemia.

The sample holds many counts of this clonotype. The CDR3 reads CASSVAGGRVDTEAFF. The CDR3 DNA reads TGTGCCAGCAGCGTAGCTGGAGGGAGGGTGGACACTGAAGCTTTCTTT. The chain combines TRBV9 with TRBJ1-1; no clear D. V lost 0 bases and J lost 3, with 15 bases in between. This CDR3 is built from 16 residues. CDR1 and CDR2 (germline): SGDLS, YYNGEE.

This clonotype was observed at least ten times. J is TRBJ1-2 and V is TRBV6-2 or TRBV6-3; D unclear. V lost 9 bases to trimming and J lost 4 bases, with 21 bases between them. Germline V gives CDR1 MNHEY, CDR2 SVGEGT. This CDR3 is 15 amino acids long. CDR3 in amino acids: CASHVPGRRTYGYTF. The CDR3 DNA reads TGTGCCAGTCACGTCCCCGGACGGAGGACCTATGGCTACACCTTC.

This clonotype was counted once. CDR3 sequence: CASSSRRTGPYNSPLHF. The CDR3 nucleotides are TGTGCCAGCAGCTCGCGCAGAACAGGACCCTATAATTCACCCCTCCACTTT. This chain uses TRBV11-2 with TRBJ1-6; weak D call: TRBD1 (5 bases). CDR1 SGHAT and CDR2 FQNNGV come from the germline V gene. The germline V and J ends were trimmed by 4 bases and 2 bases, with 15 bases remaining between them. This CDR3 contains 17 residues.

This clonotype was picked up a small number of times. CDR3 sequence (DNA): TGTGCCAGCAGCCAAGCGAGGTTAAGCTACAATGAGCAGTTCTTC. Protein sequence: CASSQARLSYNEQFF. The rearrangement links TRBV3-1 to TRBJ2-1, with D unclear. Germline lookup yields CDR1 LGHDT and CDR2 YNNKEL (reference sequence). V was clipped by 1 base and J by 3 bases, with 10 bases between them. The CDR3 runs 15 residues.

The CDR3 here is CAWSVSGGSPYEQYF. CDR3 in DNA: TGTGCCTGGAGTGTTAGCGGGGGATCTCCCTACGAGCAGTACTTC. The V call is TRBV30, the J call TRBJ2-7, with 9 bases lining up with TRBD2. Germline V CDR1 and CDR2: GTSNPN, SVGIG (reference sequence). CDR3 length equals 15 residues. After removal of 0 bases from V and 2 bases from J, the junction contained 5 bases not matched to a gene.

This clonotype was observed many times. The chain links TRBV4-3 to TRBJ2-4, with TRBD1 matching 11 bases. The germline gives CDR1 LGHNA, CDR2 YSLEER. CDR3 length: 14 amino acids. V gave up 4 bases and J gave up 8 bases; unmatched junction bases: 4. The CDR3: CASSRGTGGDIQYF. The CDR3 nucleotides read TGCGCCAGCAGCCGTGGGACAGGGGGTGACATTCAGTACTTC.

In its sample, this clonotype was seen many times. The V gene is TRBV4-1, the J gene TRBJ1-6, with D perhaps matching TRBD1 (5 bases). Deletions cut 2 bases from V and 6 bases from J, with 5 bases between. CDR3 length: 13 residues. Per the germline V gene, CDR1 is MGHRA and CDR2 is YSYEKL. The CDR3 loop is CASSQRGNSPLHF. The CDR3 DNA reads TGCGCCAGCAGCCAAAGGGGTAATTCACCCCTCCACTTT.

The chain links TRBV6-1 to TRBJ1-3; D gene uncertain. Germline CDR1 reads MNHNS; CDR2 reads SASEGT. This CDR3 comprises 13 residues. V was shortened by 6 bases and J by 0 bases, with 6 bases between the two germline ends. The CDR3 DNA sequence: TGTGCCAGCAGGACAAGCTCTGGAAACACCATATATTTT. Translating gives CASRTSSGNTIYF.

The chain couples TRBV19 to TRBJ2-1, with 8 nucleotides matching TRBD2. This CDR3 contains 14 residues. CDR1 and CDR2 from the germline V gene are LNHDA and SQIVND (reference sequence). V trimming: 3 bases; J trimming: 7 bases; junction bases outside the gene matches: 5. The CDR3 DNA reads as TGTGCCAGTAGTATGGGTAGCGGGGTTAATGAGCAGTTCTTC. It encodes CASSMGSGVNEQFF. Variable domain in full (rest from reference TRBV19 and TRBJ2-1): DGGITQSPKYLFRKEGQNVTLSCEQNLNHDAMYWYRQDPGQGLRLIYYSQIVNDFQKGDIAEGYSVSREKKESFPLTVTSAQKNPTAFYLCASSMGSGVNEQFFGPGTRLTVL.

The J gene is TRBJ2-5, the V gene TRBV24-1; D is perhaps TRBD1 (6 bases). Germline CDR1 reads KGHDR; CDR2 reads SFDVKD. Trimming removed 5 bases at V and 3 bases at J, with 6 bases between. The CDR3 runs to 12 residues. CDR3 loop: CATSGTEETQYF. The CDR3 DNA reads TGTGCCACCAGTGGGACAGAAGAGACCCAGTACTTC.

Many counts were recorded for this clonotype. The chain is built from TRBV7-2 and TRBJ2-2; 7 bases are shared with TRBD1. Looked up from germline, CDR1 is SGHTA and CDR2 is FQGNSA. The CDR3 totals 16 residues. Losses at the gene ends were 1 base for V and 6 bases for J; bases not matched to a gene: 8. Here the CDR3 reads CASSLGQWQGAGELFF. For the CDR3, the DNA is TGTGCCAGCAGCTTAGGACAATGGCAGGGGGCCGGGGAGCTGTTTTTT.

A word on this clonotype: Being one base from a much bigger clone, this may be a read error. J is TRBJ2-1 and V is TRBV11-1; 8 positions match TRBD2. This CDR3 has 15 residues. Germline loops: CDR1 SGHAT, CDR2 FQDESV (reference sequence). The chain's CDR3 is CAGSLGSGSRNEQFF. The DNA for the CDR3 is TGTGCCGGCAGCTTAGGGAGCGGGAGTAGGAATGAGCAGTTCTTC.

On this clonotype: No conserved phenylalanine or tryptophan ends this CDR3, so it is likely a read error. No DNA is shown, since the ends of the CDR3 on it are uncertain; the CDR3 is the one TCRdb lists. The CDR3 region is CAISGLAGGTYI. The rearrangement uses TRBV10-3 and TRBJ2-7; the table's D call, TRBD2, has no DNA check behind it. Per germline, CDR1 ENHRY and CDR2 SYGVKD. The CDR3 region is 12 residues in length, termini included.

The V and J genes are TRBV7-9 and TRBJ1-5; no reliable D call. This CDR3 is 14 amino acids long. The V end lost 3 bases, the J end lost 11 bases, and 17 bases lay between the germline ends. The germline CDR1 and CDR2 sequences are SEHNR and FQNEAQ (reference sequence). The CDR3 spells CASSFGVTQETQHF. CDR3 DNA sequence: TGTGCCAGCAGCTTCGGGGTAACCCAAGAGACCCAGCATTTT.

This clonotype showed up many times. This chain links TRBV20-1 with TRBJ2-1; no reliable D call. Germline CDR1 is DFQATT and CDR2 is SNEGSKA (reference sequence). The CDR3 runs to 14 residues. V lost 4 bases and J 0 bases, leaving 10 bases between the germline ends. The DNA for the CDR3 is TGCAGTGCTATGAGGCTCCGCTCCTACAATGAGCAGTTCTTC. Translating gives CSAMRLRSYNEQFF.

This rearrangement joins TRBV2 to TRBJ2-5, with 8 bases fitting TRBD1. Germline assignment: CDR1 SNHLY and CDR2 FYNNEI. The CDR3 is made up of 14 amino acids. After removal of 7 bases from V and 4 bases from J, the junction contained 8 bases not matched to a gene. CDR3 bases: TGTGCCAGCACTAACACCAGGGGGCGAGAGACCCAGTACTTC. It encodes CASTNTRGRETQYF.

The sample holds many counts of this clonotype. The rearrangement joins TRBV5-6 to TRBJ1-2; D may be TRBD1 (6 bases). The CDR3 has 13 residues. Trimming removed 1 base at V and 3 bases at J, with 7 bases between. The germline V gene encodes CDR1 SGHDT and CDR2 YYEEEE. The CDR3 region is CASSLNRDYGYTF. The CDR3 DNA sequence: TGTGCCAGCAGCTTGAACAGGGACTATGGCTACACCTTC.

Worth noting for this clonotype: A read error may account for a junction end that differs from germline. This chain links TRBV19 with TRBJ1-5; a weak D match, TRBD1 (5 bases). Germline CDR1 LNHDA, CDR2 SQIVND (reference sequence). The CDR3 is 15 amino acids. The chain's CDR3 is CASCRGEGSNQPQRF. CDR3 bases: TGTGCCAGTTGCCGAGGGGAGGGTAGCAATCAGCCCCAGCGTTTT.

Ten or more counts support this clonotype. This sequence joins TRBV7-2 and TRBJ2-3; possibly TRBD1 or TRBD2 for D (6 bases each). CDR1 is SGHTA, CDR2 FQGNSA, per germline. The CDR3 sequence is 15 residues long. With 0 bases removed from V and 7 bases from J, the gap between germline ends came to 14 bases. CDR3 residues: CASSLAGGAENTQYF. The CDR3 DNA reads as TGTGCCAGCAGCTTAGCGGGGGGCGCAGAAAATACGCAGTATTTT.

A word on this clonotype: This clone may be a read error of a much larger clone one base away. The V gene is TRBV5-1, the J gene TRBJ2-2, with D perhaps matching TRBD2 (5 bases). The CDR3 runs to 14 residues. Germline CDR1 is SGHRS and CDR2 is YFSETQ. CDR3 residues: CASSFNTNTGEPFF. The DNA of the CDR3 is TGCGCCAGCAGCTTTAATACGAACACCGGGGAGCCGTTTTTT.

This clonotype was seen only a few times. DNA of the CDR3: TGTGCCAGCAGCCACCTTGACAGGGGATTTAATGGCTACACCTTC. Amino acids: CASSHLDRGFNGYTF. This sequence joins TRBV3-1 and TRBJ1-2; 8 bases fit TRBD1. Per germline, CDR1 LGHDT and CDR2 YNNKEL (reference sequence). V trimming: 3 bases; J trimming: 6 bases; junction bases outside the gene matches: 9. This CDR3 has 15 amino acids.

For this clonotype: A much larger clone is a single base away; this may be a read error. The V gene is TRBV11-1, the J gene TRBJ2-5; 10 bases are shared with TRBD1. The CDR3 covers 17 residues. V was clipped by 8 bases and J by 4 bases; unmatched bases: 16. Germline CDR1 SGHAT, CDR2 FQDESV (reference sequence). CDR3 region: CASGSSDRGRFPETQYF. DNA for the CDR3: TGTGCCAGCGGCTCGTCTGACAGGGGGCGATTCCCAGAGACCCAGTACTTC. Full variable domain (outside the CDR3, taken from reference TRBV11-1 and TRBJ2-5): EAEVAQSPRYKITEKSQAVAFWCDPISGHATLYWYRQILGQGPELLVQFQDESVVDDSQLPKDRFSAERLKGVDSTLKIQPAELGDSAMYLCASGSSDRGRFPETQYFGPGTRLLVL.

The rearrangement links TRBV10-2 to TRBJ1-6; 7 bases line up with TRBD1. CDR1 is WSHSY and CDR2 is SAAADI in the germline V gene. After removal of 6 bases from V and 7 bases from J, the junction contained 6 bases not matched to a gene. This CDR3 comprises 14 residues. In nucleotides, the CDR3 is TGCGCCAGCAGAAAGGGGACAGAGAATTCACCCCTCCACTTT. It is translated as CASRKGTENSPLHF.

This clonotype was counted only a few times. The chain carries TRBV4-2 and TRBJ1-1; D might be TRBD1 (6 bases). CDR1 is LGHNA and CDR2 is YNFKEQ in the germline V gene. V lost 4 bases and J 0 bases, leaving 12 bases between the germline ends. The CDR3 spans 15 residues. DNA for the CDR3: TGTGCCAGCAGCCGATCCGGGACACTGAACACTGAAGCTTTCTTT. This encodes CASSRSGTLNTEAFF.